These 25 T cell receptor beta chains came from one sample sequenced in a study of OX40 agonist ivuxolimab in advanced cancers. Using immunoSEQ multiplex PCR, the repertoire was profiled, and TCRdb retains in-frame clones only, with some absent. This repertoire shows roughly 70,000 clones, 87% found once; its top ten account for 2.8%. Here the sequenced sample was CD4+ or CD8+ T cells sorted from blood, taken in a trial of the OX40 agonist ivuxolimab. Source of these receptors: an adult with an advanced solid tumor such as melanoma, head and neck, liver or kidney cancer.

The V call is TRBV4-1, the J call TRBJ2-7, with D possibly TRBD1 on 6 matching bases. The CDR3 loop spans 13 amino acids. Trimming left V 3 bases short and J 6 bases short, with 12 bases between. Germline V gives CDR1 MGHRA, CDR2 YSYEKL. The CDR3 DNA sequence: TGCGCCAGCAGCCAGTCGTGGACAGCCGAGCAGTACTTC. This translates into CASSQSWTAEQYF.

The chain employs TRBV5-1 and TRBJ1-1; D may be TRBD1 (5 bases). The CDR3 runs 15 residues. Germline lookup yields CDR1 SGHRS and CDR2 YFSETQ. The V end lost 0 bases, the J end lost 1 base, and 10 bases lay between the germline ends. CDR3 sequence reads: CASSLGTGPNTEAFF. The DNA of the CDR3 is TGCGCCAGCAGCTTGGGGACGGGACCGAACACTGAAGCTTTCTTT.

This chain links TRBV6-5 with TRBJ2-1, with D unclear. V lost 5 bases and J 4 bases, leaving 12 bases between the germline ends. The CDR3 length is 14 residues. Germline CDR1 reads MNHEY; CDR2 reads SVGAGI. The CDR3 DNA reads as TGTGCCAGCAGTCGGAGACCTAGGTACAATGAGCAGTTCTTC. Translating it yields CASSRRPRYNEQFF.

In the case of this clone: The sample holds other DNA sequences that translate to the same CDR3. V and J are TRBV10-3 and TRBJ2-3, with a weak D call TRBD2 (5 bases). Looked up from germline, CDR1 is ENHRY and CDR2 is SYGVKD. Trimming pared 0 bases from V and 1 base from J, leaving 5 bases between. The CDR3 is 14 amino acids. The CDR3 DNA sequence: TGTGCCATCAGTGAGTCGAGGGGCACAGATACGCAGTATTTT. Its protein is CAISESRGTDTQYF.

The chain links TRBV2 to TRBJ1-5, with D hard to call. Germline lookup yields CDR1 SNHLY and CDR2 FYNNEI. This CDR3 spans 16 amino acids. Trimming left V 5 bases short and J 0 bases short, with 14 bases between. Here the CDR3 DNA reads TGTGCCAGCAGTACCAGATCCGGATATAGCAATCAGCCCCAGCATTTT. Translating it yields CASSTRSGYSNQPQHF.

The CDR3 protein is CASSLDPQETQYF. The CDR3 DNA is TGTGCCAGCAGCTTGGACCCGCAAGAGACCCAGTACTTC. This sequence joins TRBV5-6 and TRBJ2-5, with D unclear. V lost 0 bases, J lost 2 bases, and 5 bases lay in between. The CDR3 totals 13 residues. From germline, CDR1 is SGHDT and CDR2 YYEEEE.

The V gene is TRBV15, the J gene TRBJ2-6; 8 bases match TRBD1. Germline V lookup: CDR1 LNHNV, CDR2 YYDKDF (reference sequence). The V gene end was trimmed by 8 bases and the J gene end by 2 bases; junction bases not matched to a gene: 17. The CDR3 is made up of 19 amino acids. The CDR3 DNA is TGTGCCACCGCAACCTCAAGGGACAGGAGAACAACTGGGGCCAACGTCCTGACTTTC. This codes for CATATSRDRRTTGANVLTF. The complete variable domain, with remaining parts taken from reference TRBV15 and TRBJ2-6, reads DAMVIQNPRYQVTQFGKPVTLSCSQTLNHNVMYWYQQKSSQAPKLLFHYYDKDFNNEADTPDNFQSRRPNTSFCFLDIRSPGLGDTAMYLCATATSRDRRTTGANVLTFGAGSRLTVL.

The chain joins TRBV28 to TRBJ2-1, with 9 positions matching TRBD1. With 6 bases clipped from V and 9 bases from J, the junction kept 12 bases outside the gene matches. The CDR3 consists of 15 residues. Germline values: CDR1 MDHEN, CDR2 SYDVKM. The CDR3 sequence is CASSSTGQGRGEQFF. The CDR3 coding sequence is TGTGCCAGCAGCTCAACCGGACAGGGGCGGGGTGAGCAGTTCTTC.

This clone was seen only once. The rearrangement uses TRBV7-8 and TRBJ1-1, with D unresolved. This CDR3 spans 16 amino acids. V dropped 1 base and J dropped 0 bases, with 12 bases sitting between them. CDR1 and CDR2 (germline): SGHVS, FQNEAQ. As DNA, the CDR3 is TGTGCCAGCAGCTTAGAAGGCGCTCTGATGAACACTGAAGCTTTCTTT. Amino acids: CASSLEGALMNTEAFF. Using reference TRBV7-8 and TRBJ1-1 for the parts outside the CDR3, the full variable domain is GAGVSQSPRYKVAKRGQDVALRCDPISGHVSLFWYQQALGQGPEFLTYFQNEAQLDKSGLPSDRFFAERPEGSVSTLKIQRTQQEDSAVYLCASSLEGALMNTEAFFGQGTRLTVV.

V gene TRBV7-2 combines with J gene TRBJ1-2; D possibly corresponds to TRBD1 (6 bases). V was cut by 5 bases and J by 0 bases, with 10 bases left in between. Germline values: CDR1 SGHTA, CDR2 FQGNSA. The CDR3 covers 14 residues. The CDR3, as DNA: TGTGCCAGCAGCCCTAGGACAGCTAACTATGGCTACACCTTC. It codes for CASSPRTANYGYTF.

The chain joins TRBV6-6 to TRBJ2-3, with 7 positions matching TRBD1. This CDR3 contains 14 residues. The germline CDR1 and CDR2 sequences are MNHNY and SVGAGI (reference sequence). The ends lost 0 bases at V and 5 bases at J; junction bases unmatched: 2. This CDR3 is CASSYSGGLDTQYF. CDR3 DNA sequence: TGTGCCAGCAGTTACTCAGGGGGCCTAGATACGCAGTATTTT.

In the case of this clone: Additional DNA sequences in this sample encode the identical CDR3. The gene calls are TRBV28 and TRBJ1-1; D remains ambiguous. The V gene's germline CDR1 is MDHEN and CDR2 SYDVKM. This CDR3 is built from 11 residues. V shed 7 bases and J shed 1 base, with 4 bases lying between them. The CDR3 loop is CASTGNTEAFF. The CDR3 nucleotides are TGTGCCAGCACCGGGAACACTGAAGCTTTCTTT.

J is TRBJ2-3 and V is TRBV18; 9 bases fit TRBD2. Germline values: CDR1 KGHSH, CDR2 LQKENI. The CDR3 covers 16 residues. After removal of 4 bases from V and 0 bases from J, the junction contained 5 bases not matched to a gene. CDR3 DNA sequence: TGTGCCAGCTCACGGACTAGCGACCCTAGCACAGATACGCAGTATTTT. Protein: CASSRTSDPSTDTQYF.

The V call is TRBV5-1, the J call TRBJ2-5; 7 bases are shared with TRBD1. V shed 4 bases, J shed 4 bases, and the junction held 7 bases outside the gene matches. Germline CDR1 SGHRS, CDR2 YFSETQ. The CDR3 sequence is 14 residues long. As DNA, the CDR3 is TGCGCCAGCAGCGTGGGACAGTCGCCAGAGACCCAGTACTTC. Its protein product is CASSVGQSPETQYF.

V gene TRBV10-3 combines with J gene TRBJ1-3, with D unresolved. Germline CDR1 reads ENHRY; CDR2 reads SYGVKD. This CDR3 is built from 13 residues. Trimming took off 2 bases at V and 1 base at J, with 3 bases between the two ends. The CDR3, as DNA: TGTGCCATCAGTGAGGAGTCTGGAAACACCATATATTTT. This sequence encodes CAISEESGNTIYF.

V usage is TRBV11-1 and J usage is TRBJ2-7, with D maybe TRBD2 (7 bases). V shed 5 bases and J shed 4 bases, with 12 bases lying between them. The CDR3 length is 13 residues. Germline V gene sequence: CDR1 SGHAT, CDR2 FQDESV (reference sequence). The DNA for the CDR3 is TGTGCCAGCAGCGCAGGGGAGGGTTACGAGCAGTACTTC. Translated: CASSAGEGYEQYF.

The CDR3: CASSGDRARTDTQYF. CDR3 nucleotides: TGTGCCAGTAGTGGGGACAGAGCGAGGACAGATACGCAGTATTTT. The rearrangement joins TRBV19 to TRBJ2-3, with 7 nucleotides matching TRBD1. Looked up from germline, CDR1 is LNHDA and CDR2 is SQIVND (reference sequence). V lost 5 bases and J lost 3; bases outside the gene matches: 8. This CDR3 spans 15 amino acids.

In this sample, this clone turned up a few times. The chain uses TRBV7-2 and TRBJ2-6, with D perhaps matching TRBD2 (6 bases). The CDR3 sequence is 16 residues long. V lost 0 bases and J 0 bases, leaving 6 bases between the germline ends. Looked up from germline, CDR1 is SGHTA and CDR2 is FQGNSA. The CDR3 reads CASSLATSSGANVLTF. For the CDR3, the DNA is TGTGCCAGCAGCTTAGCGACTAGCTCTGGGGCCAACGTCCTGACTTTC. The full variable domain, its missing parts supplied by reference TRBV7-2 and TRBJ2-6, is GAGVSQSPSNKVTEKGKDVELRCDPISGHTALYWYRQSLGQGLEFLIYFQGNSAPDKSGLPSDRFSAERTGGSVSTLTIQRTQQEDSAVYLCASSLATSSGANVLTFGAGSRLTVL.

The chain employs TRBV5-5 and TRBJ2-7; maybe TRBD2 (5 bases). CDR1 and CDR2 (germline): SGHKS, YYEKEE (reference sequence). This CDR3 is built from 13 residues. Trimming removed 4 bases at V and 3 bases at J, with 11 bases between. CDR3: CASSLPSNYEQYF. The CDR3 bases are TGTGCCAGCAGCCTTCCTAGCAACTACGAGCAGTACTTC. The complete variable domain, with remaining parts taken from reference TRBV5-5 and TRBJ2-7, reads DAGVTQSPTHLIKTRGQQVTLRCSPISGHKSVSWYQQVLGQGPQFIFQYYEKEERGRGNFPDRFSARQFPNYSSELNVNALLLGDSALYLCASSLPSNYEQYFGPGTRLTVT.

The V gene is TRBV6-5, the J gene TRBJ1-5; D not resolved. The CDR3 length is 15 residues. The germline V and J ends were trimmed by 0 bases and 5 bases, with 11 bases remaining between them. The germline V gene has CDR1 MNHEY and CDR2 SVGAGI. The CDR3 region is CASSYSLQSDQPQHF. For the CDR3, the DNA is TGTGCCAGCAGTTACTCGTTGCAGTCCGATCAGCCCCAGCATTTT.

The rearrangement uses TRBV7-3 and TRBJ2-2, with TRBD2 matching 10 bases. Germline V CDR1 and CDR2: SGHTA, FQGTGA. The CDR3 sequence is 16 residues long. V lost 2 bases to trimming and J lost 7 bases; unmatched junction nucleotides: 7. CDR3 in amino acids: CASSLASGRAGGELFF. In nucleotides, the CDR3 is TGTGCCAGCAGCTTAGCCAGCGGGAGGGCCGGCGGGGAGCTGTTTTTT.

This CDR3 is CASRIGQGTGELFF. The CDR3 nucleotides are TGTGCCAGCAGAATCGGACAGGGGACCGGGGAGCTGTTTTTT. The chain carries TRBV6-1 and TRBJ2-2, with 9 bases lining up with TRBD1. The CDR3 spans 14 residues. The germline gives CDR1 MNHNS, CDR2 SASEGT. V shed 6 bases and J 5 bases; nucleotides not matched to a gene: 4.

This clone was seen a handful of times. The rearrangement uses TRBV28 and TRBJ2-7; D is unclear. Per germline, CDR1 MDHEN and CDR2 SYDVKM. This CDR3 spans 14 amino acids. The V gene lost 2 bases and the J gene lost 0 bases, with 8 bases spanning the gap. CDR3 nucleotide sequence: TGTGCCAGCAGTTTACAACATAGCTCCTACGAGCAGTACTTC. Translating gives CASSLQHSSYEQYF.

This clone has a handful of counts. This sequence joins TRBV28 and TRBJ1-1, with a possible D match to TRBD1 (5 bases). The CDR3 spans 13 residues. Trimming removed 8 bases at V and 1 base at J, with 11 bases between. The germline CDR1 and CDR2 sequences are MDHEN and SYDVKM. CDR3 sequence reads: CASSSRGNTEAFF. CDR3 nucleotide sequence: TGTGCCAGCTCCTCGAGGGGGAACACTGAAGCTTTCTTT. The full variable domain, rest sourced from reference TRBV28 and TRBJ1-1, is DVKVTQSSRYLVKRTGEKVFLECVQDMDHENMFWYRQDPGLGLRLIYFSYDVKMKEKGDIPEGYSVSREKKERFSLILESASTNQTSMYLCASSSRGNTEAFFGQGTRLTVV.

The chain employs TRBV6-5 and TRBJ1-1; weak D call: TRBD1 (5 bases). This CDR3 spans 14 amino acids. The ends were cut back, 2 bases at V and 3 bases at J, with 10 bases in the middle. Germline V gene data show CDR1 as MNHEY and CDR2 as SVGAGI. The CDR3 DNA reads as TGTGCCAGCAGTTACCTGGGGACGCACACTGAAGCTTTCTTT. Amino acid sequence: CASSYLGTHTEAFF.